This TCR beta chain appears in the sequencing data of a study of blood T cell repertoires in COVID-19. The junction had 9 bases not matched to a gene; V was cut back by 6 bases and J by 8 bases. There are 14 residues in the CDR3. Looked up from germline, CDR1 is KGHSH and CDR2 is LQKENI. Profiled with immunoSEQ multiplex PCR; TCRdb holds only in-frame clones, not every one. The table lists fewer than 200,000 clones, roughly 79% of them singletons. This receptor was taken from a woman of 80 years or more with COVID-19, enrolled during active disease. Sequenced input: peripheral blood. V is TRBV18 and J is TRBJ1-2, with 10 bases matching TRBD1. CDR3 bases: TGTGCCAGCTCCCCAGGACAGGGGGATTCGGGCTACACCTTC. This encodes CASSPGQGDSGYTF.